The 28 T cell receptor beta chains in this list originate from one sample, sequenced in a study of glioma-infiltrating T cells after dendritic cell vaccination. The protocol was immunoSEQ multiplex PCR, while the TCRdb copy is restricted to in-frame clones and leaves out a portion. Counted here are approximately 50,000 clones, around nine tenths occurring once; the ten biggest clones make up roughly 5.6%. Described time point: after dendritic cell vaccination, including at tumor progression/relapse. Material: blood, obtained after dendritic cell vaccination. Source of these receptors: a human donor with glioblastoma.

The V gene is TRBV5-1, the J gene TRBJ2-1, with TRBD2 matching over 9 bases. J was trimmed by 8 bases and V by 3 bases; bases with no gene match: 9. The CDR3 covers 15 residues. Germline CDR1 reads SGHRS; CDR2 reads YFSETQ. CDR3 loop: CASSWSGTSLDEQFF. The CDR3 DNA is TGCGCCAGCAGCTGGTCCGGGACTAGCCTCGATGAGCAGTTCTTC.

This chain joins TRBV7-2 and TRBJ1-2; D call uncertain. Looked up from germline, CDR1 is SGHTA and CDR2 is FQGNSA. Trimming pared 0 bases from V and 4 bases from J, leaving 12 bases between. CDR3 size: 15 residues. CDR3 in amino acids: CASSLAAGGFYGYTF. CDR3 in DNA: TGTGCCAGCAGCTTAGCGGCAGGAGGTTTCTATGGCTACACCTTC.

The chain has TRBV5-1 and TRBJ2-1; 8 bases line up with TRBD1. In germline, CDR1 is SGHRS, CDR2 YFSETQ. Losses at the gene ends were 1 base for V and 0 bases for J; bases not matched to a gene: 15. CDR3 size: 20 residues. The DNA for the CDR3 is TGCGCCAGCAGCTTGTATGGGAAAACAGGGGGAGGCACCTCCTACAATGAGCAGTTCTTC. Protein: CASSLYGKTGGGTSYNEQFF.

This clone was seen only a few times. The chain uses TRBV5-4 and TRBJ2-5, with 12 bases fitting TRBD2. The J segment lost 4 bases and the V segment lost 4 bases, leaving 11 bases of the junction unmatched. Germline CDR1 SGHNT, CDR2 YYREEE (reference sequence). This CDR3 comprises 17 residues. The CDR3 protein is CASSIGLAGGSGETQYF. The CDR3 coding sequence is TGTGCCAGCAGCATCGGTCTAGCGGGAGGGTCAGGAGAGACCCAGTACTTC. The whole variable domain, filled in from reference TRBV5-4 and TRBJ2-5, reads ETGVTQSPTHLIKTRGQQVTLRCSSQSGHNTVSWYQQALGQGPQFIFQYYREEENGRGNFPPRFSGLQFPNYSSELNVNALELDDSALYLCASSIGLAGGSGETQYFGPGTRLLVL.

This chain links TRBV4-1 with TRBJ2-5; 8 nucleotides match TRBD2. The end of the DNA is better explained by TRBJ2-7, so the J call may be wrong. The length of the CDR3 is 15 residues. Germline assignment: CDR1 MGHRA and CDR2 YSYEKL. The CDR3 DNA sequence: TGCGCCAGCAGCCGGCCGGGACTAGGAGAAGGCGAGCAGTACTTC. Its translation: CASSRPGLGEGEQYF.

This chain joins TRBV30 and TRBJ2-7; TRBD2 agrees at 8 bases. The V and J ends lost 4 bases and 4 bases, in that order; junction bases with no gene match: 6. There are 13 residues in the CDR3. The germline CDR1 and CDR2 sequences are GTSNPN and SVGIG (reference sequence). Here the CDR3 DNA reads TGTGCCTGGACAACCGGGACTAGGTACGAGCAGTACTTC. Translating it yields CAWTTGTRYEQYF.

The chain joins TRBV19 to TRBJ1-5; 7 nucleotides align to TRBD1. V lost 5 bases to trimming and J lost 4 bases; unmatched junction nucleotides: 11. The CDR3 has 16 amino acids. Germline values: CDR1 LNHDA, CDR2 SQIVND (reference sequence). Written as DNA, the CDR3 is TGTGCCAGTAGTGAGACAGGGTTTGGGGGTAATCAGCCCCAGCATTTT. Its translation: CASSETGFGGNQPQHF. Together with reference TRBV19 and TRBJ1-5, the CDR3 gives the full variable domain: DGGITQSPKYLFRKEGQNVTLSCEQNLNHDAMYWYRQDPGQGLRLIYYSQIVNDFQKGDIAEGYSVSREKKESFPLTVTSAQKNPTAFYLCASSETGFGGNQPQHFGDGTRLSIL.

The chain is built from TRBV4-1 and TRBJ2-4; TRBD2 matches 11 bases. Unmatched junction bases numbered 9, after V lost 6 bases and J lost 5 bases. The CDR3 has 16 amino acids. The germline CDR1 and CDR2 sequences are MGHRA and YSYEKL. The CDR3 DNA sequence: TGCGCCAGCAGACCCCTGACTAGCGGGGAAGAAAACATTCAGTACTTC. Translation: CASRPLTSGEENIQYF.

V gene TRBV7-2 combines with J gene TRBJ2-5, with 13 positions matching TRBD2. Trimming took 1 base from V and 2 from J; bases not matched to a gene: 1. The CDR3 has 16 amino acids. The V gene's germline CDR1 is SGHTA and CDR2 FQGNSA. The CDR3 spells CASSLVTSGGQETQYF. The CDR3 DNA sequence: TGTGCCAGCAGCTTAGTGACTAGCGGGGGGCAAGAGACCCAGTACTTC.

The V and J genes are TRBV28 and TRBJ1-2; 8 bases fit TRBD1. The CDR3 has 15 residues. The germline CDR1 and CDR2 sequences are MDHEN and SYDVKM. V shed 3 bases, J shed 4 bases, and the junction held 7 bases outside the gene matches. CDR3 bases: TGTGCCAGCAGTTTCGCAGGGGGCGCGTCCTATGGCTACACCTTC. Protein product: CASSFAGGASYGYTF.

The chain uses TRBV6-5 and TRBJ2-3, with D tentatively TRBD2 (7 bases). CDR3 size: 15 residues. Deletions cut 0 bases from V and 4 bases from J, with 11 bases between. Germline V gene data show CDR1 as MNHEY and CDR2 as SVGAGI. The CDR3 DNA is TGTGCCAGCAGTTACTCTTGGGGGGGCCCAGATACGCAGTATTTT. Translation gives CASSYSWGGPDTQYF.

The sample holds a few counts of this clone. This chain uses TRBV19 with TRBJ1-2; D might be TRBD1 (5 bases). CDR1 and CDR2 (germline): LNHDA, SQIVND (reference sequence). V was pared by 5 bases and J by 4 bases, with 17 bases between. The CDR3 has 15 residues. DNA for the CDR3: TGTGCCAGTAGTTATCCTCGCAGGGTGGGCTATGGCTACACCTTC. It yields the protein CASSYPRRVGYGYTF.

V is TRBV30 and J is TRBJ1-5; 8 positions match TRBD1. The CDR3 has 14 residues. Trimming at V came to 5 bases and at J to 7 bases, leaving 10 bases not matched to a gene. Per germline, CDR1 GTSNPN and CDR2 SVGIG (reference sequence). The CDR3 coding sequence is TGTGCCTGGTGGACAGGGAAAAAGGGACAGCCCCAGCATTTT. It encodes CAWWTGKKGQPQHF.

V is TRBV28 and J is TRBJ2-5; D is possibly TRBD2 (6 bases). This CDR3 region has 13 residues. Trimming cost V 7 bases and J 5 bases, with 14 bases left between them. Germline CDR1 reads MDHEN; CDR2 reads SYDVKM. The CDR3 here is CASNSGSQETQYF. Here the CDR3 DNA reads TGTGCCAGCAACAGCGGGTCGCAGGAGACCCAGTACTTC.

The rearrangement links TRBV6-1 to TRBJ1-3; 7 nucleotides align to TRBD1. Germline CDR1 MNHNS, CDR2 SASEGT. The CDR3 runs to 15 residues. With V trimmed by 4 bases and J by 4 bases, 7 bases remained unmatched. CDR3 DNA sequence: TGTGCCAGCAGTGTGATACAGGGGCTAGGAAACACCATATATTTT. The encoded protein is CASSVIQGLGNTIYF.

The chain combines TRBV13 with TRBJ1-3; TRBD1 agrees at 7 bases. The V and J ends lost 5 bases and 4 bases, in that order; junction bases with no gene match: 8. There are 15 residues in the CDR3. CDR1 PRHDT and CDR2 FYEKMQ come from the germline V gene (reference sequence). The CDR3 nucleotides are TGTGCCAGCAGCCCCCAGGGGGTAATAGGAAACACCATATATTTT. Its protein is CASSPQGVIGNTIYF.

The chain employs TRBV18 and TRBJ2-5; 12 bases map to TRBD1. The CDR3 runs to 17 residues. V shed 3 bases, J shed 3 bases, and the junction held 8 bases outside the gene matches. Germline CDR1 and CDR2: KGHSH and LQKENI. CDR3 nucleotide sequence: TGTGCCAGCTCACCTCTACCGGGACAGGGGGCTGAAGAGACCCAGTACTTC. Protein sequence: CASSPLPGQGAEETQYF.

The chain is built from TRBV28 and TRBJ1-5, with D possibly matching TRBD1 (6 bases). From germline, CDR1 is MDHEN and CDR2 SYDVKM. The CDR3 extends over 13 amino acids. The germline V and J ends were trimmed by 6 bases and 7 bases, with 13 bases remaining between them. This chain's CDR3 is CASRPQGSQPQHF. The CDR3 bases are TGTGCCAGCAGGCCCCAGGGGTCGCAGCCCCAGCATTTT.

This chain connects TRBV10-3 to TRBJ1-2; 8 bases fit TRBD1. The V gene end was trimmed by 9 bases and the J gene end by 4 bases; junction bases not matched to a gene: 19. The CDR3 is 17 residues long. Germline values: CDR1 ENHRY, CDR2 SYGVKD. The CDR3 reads CAILVDRASTSSYGYTF. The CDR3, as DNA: TGTGCCATTCTAGTGGACAGGGCATCAACGTCATCCTATGGCTACACCTTC.

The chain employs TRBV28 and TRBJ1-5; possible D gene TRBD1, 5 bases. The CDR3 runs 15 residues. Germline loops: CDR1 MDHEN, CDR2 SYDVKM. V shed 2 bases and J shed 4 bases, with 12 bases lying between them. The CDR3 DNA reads TGTGCCAGCAGTTTAACAAGGGGTAGAAATCAGCCCCAGCATTTT. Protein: CASSLTRGRNQPQHF. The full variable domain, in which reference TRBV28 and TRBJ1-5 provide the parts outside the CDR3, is DVKVTQSSRYLVKRTGEKVFLECVQDMDHENMFWYRQDPGLGLRLIYFSYDVKMKEKGDIPEGYSVSREKKERFSLILESASTNQTSMYLCASSLTRGRNQPQHFGDGTRLSIL.

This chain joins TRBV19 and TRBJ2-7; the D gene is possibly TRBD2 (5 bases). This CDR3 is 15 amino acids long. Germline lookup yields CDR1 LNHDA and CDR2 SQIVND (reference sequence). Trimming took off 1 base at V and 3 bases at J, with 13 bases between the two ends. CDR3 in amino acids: CASSIGERLYYEQYF. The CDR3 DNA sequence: TGTGCCAGTAGTATAGGCGAGCGGCTATACTACGAGCAGTACTTC.

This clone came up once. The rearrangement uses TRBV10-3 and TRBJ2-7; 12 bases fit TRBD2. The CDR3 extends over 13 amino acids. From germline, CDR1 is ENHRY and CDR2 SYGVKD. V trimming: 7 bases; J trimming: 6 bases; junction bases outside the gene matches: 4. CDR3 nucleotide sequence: TGTGCCATCACGAGACTAGCGGGAGCCGAGCAGTACTTC. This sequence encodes CAITRLAGAEQYF.

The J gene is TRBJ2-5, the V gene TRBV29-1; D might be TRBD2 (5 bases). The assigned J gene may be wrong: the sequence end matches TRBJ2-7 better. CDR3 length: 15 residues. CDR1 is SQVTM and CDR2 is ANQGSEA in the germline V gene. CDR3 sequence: CSALTGIQSSYEQYF. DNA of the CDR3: TGCAGCGCCCTCACCGGGATCCAGAGCTCCTACGAGCAGTACTTC.

CDR3 in DNA: TGTGCCTGGAACAGGGATCTGAACACTGAAGCTTTCTTT. The encoded protein is CAWNRDLNTEAFF. This chain uses TRBV30 with TRBJ1-1, with a possible D match to TRBD1 (6 bases). This CDR3 is 13 amino acids long. Germline CDR1 and CDR2: GTSNPN and SVGIG (reference sequence). Trimming stripped 4 bases from V and 0 bases from J, with 9 bases between.

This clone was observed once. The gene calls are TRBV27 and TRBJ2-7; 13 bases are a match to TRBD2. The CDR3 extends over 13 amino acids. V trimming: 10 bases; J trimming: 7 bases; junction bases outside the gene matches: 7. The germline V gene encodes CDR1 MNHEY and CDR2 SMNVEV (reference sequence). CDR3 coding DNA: TGTGCCACCGGACTAGCGGGAGTGTCTGAGCAGTACTTC. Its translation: CATGLAGVSEQYF.

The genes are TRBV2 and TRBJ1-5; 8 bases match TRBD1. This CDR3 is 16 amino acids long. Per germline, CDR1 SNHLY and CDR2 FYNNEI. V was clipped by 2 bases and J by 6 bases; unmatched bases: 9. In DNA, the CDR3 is TGTGCCAGCAGTGAAATGGTCAGGGGGCTCGGTCAGCCCCAGCATTTT. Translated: CASSEMVRGLGQPQHF. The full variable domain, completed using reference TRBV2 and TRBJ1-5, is EPEVTQTPSHQVTQMGQEVILRCVPISNHLYFYWYRQILGQKVEFLVSFYNNEISEKSEIFDDQFSVERPDGSNFTLKIRSTKLEDSAMYFCASSEMVRGLGQPQHFGDGTRLSIL.

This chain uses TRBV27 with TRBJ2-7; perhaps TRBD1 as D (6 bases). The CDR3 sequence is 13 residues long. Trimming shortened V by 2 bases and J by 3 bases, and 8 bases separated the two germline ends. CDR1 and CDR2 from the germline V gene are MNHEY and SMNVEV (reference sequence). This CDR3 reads CASSLEGVYEQYF. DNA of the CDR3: TGTGCCAGCAGTTTAGAGGGGGTCTACGAGCAGTACTTC.

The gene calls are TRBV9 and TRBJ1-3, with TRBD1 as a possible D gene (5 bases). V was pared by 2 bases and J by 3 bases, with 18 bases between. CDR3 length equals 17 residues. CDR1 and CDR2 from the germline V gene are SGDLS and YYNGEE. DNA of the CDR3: TGTGCCAGCAGCGTGGGGGGATCCTTAACTCTTGGAAACACCATATATTTT. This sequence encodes CASSVGGSLTLGNTIYF.